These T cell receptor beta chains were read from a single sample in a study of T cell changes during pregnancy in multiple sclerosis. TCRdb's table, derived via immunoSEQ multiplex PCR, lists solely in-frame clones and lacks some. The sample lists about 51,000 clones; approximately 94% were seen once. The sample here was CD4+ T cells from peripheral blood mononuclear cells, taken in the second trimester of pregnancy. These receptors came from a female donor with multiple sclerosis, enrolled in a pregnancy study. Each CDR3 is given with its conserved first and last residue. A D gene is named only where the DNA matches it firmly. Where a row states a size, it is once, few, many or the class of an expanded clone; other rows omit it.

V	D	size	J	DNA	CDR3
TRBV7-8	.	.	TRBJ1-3	TGTGCCAGCAGCGAGGCCGGGACAAACATTGGAAACACCATATATTTT	CASSEAGTNIGNTIYF
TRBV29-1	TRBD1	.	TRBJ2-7	TGCAGCGTCTCTACCAGACAGGGAACAAACGAGCAGTACTTC	CSVSTRQGTNEQYF
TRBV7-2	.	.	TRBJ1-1	TGTGCCAGCAGCTTAGCGCAGGGATACACTGAAGCTTTCTTT	CASSLAQGYTEAFF
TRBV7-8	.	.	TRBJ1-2	TGTGCCAGCAGTCTTCGCCGGGGGTTTGGGAGCTACACCTTC	CASSLRRGFGSYTF
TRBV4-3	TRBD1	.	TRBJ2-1	TGCGCCAGCAGCAAAACAGGGGGCGCCTCCTACAATGAGCAGTTCTTC	CASSKTGGASYNEQFF
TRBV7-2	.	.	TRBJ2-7	TGTGCCAGCAGCGCCCGGGGGTACGAGCAGTACTTC	CASSARGYEQYF
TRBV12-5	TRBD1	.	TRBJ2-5	TGTGCTAGTGGCCGAAACAGGGGGCCCCAAGAGACCCAGTACTTC	CASGRNRGPQETQYF
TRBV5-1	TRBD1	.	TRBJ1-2	TGCGCCAGCAGCCTGGGGGACAGGGGAAGGCGGTGCTACACCTTC	CASSLGDRGRRCYTF
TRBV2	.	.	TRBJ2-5	TGTGCCAGCGGCTCCCTGGAGGAGACCCAGTACTTC	CASGSLEETQYF
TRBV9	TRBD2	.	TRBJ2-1	TGTGCCAGCAGCGCCCAGGTCGGGGGGGCCGATGAGCAGTTCTTC	CASSAQVGGADEQFF
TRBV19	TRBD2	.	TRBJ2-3	TGTGCCAGTAGTAAGACTAGCCGCACAGATACGCAGTATTTT	CASSKTSRTDTQYF
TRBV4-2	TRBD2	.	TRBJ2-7	TGTGCCAGCAGCCGAGCGACTAGCGGGGGGTCTTACGAGCAGTACTTC	CASSRATSGGSYEQYF
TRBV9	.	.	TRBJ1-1	TGTGCCAGCAGCCATGTCGGACAGTCGAACACTGAAGCTTTCTTT	CASSHVGQSNTEAFF
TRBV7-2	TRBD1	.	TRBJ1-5	TGTGCCAGCAGCCGGGACAGCTATCAGCCCCAGCATTTT	CASSRDSYQPQHF
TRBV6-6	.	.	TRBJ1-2	TGTGCCAGCAGTTACGCAGAAAGAAGCTATGGCTACACCTTC	CASSYAERSYGYTF
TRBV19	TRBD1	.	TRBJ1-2	TGTGCCAGTAGTATGACAGGGGTGCACTATGGCTACACCTTC	CASSMTGVHYGYTF
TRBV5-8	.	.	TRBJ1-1	TGTGCCAGCAGCTCCCGATCAGGGTCAGAAAACACTGAAGCTTTCTTT	CASSSRSGSENTEAFF
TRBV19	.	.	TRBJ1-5	TGTGCCAGTAGGGGGGCAGGCAATCAGCCCCAGCATTTT	CASRGAGNQPQHF
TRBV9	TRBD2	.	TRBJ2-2	TGTGCCAGCAGCCCCCGGGGGGGGCTGGCGGGGGAGCTGTTTTTT	CASSPRGGLAGELFF
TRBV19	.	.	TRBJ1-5	TGTGCCAGTAGCAGGGCAGTTGATCAGCCCCAGCATTTT	CASSRAVDQPQHF
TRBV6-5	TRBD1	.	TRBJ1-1	TGTGCCAGCACCACCGGACAGGGTAGCGGAGCTTTCTTT	CASTTGQGSGAFF
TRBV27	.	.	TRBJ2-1	TGTGCCAGCAGTTTACTCCGGGTATACAATGAGCAGTTCTTC	CASSLLRVYNEQFF
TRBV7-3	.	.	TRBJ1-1	TGTGCCAGCAGCTTAGAGGCGCCATCGGGGAACACTGAAGCTTTCTTT	CASSLEAPSGNTEAFF
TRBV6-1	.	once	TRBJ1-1	TGTGCCAGCAGTGGTCAGGGGCCTGGGAACACTGAAGCTTTCTTT	CASSGQGPGNTEAFF
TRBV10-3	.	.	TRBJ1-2	TGTGCCATCAGTGATTTTATCCCCGGCTACACCTTC	CAISDFIPGYTF
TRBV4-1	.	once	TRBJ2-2	TGCGCCAGCAGCCAAGATCCGGGGGAGCTGTTTTTT	CASSQDPGELFF
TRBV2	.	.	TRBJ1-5	TGTGCCAGCAGTGCAGACTCCCCATCTCAGCCCCAGCATTTT	CASSADSPSQPQHF
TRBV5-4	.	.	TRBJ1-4	TGTGCCAGCAGCTTAAAAACTAGCGGTAATGAAAAACTGTTTTTT	CASSLKTSGNEKLFF
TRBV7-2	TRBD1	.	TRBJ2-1	TGTGCCAGCAGCTCCGGACAGGCGGATGAGCAGTTCTTC	CASSSGQADEQFF
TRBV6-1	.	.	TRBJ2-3	TGTGCCAGCAGTGAAGCGCTTATGAGGAGAGGTACGCAGTATTTT	CASSEALMRRGTQYF
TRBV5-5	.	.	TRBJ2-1	TGTGCCAGCAGCTTGGAGGGGGTAGGGGAGCAGTTCTTC	CASSLEGVGEQFF
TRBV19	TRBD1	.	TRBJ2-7	TGTGCCAGTAGTATAGACGGACAGGGGCCGGGGGAGCAGTACTTC	CASSIDGQGPGEQYF
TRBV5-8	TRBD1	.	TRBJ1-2	TGTGCCAGCAGCTCAGGGACAGGGGCCTATGGCTACACCTTC	CASSSGTGAYGYTF
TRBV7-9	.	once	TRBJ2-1	TGTGCCAGCAGCTTAGTGGCAGGGGTCAATGAGCAGTTCTTC	CASSLVAGVNEQFF
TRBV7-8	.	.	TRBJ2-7	TGTGCCAGCAGCCTACAAAGCTTGACGGCGGCCGGCGAGCAGTACTTC	CASSLQSLTAAGEQYF
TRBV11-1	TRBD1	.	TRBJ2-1	TGTGCCAGCAGCCGGGACAGCGCTTACAATGAGCAGTTCTTC	CASSRDSAYNEQFF
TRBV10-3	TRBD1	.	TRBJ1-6	TGTGCCATCAGGCGGACAGGGGGTGATAATTCACCCCTCCACTTT	CAIRRTGGDNSPLHF
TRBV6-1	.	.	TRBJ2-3	TGTGCCAGCAGTGAAGCCCTCGGGACTAGCACAGATACGCAGTATTTT	CASSEALGTSTDTQYF
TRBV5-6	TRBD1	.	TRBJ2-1	TGTGCCAGCAGACCCCCCGGGACAGGGGGTTGGAATGAGCAGTTCTTC	CASRPPGTGGWNEQFF
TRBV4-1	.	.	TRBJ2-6	TGCGCCAGCAGCCAGGCCACCTGGGGGCCCGGGGCTGGGGCCAACGTCCTGACTTTC	CASSQATWGPGAGANVLTF